The sequence of this T cell receptor beta chain was determined in a study of cytomegalovirus exposure and HLA in healthy donors. This CDR3 region has 15 residues. V lost 3 bases and J lost 1, with 13 bases in between. Germline lookup yields CDR1 SGHNT and CDR2 YYREEE (reference sequence). Study outcomes and limitations: The classifier, whose performance was assessed in both the original and validation cohorts, reportedly diagnosed cytomegalovirus status with high specificity and sensitivity. According to a subsequent analysis, TCR clusters identified in the first cohort showed a tendency to co-occur across the 100 to 150 validation repertoires. Investigators reported 150 to 200 TCR beta chains as tied to cytomegalovirus. Across donors, most TCRs were seen rarely, yet some public ones were widespread.

In the case of this clone: The antigen is unknown.

The repertoire was sequenced with immunoSEQ multiplex PCR; TCRdb's copy has only in-frame clones and lacks some. Of about 270,000 clones in the sample, 65% to 90% were seen once. Sequences were obtained from PBMCs. The origin of this receptor is a woman younger than 30 in good health and CMV-seronegative. V and J are TRBV5-4 and TRBJ1-1, with D perhaps TRBD1 (5 bases). The CDR3: CASSSTEQGNTEAFF. In DNA, the CDR3 is TGTGCCAGCAGCTCGACAGAACAAGGGAACACTGAAGCTTTCTTT.